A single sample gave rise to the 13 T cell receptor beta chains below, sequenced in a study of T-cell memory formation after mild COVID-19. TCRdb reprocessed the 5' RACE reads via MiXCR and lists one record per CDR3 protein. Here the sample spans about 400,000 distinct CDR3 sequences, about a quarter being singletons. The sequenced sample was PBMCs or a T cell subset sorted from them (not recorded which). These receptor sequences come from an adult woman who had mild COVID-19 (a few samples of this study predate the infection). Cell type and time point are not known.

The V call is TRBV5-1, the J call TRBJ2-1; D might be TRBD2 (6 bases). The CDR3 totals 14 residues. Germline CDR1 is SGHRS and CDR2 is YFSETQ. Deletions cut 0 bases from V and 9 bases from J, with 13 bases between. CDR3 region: CASSLALDGGEQFF. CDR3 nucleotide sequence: TGCGCCAGCAGCTTGGCATTGGACGGGGGTGAGCAGTTCTTC. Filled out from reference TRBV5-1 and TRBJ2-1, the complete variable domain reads KAGVTQTPRYLIKTRGQQVTLSCSPISGHRSVSWYQQTPGQGLQFLFEYFSETQRNKGNFPGRFSGRQFSNSRSEMNVSTLELGDSALYLCASSLALDGGEQFFGPGTRLTVL.

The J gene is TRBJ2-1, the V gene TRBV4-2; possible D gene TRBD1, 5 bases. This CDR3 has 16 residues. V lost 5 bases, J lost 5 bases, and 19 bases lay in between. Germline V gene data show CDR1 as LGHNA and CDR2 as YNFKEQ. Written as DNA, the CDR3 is TGTGCCAGCAGCTCGTATACAGGACGGAAGAACAATGAGCAGTTCTTC. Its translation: CASSSYTGRKNNEQFF.

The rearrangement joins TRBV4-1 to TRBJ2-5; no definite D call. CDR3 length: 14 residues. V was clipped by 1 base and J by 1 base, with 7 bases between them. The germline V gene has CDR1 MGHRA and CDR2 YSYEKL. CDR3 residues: CASSQVEPQETQYF. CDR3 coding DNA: TGCGCCAGCAGCCAAGTAGAGCCCCAAGAGACCCAGTACTTC.

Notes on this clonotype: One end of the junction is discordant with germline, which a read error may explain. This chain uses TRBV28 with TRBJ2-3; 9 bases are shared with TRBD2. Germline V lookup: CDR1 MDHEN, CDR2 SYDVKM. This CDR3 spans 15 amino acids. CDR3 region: CASSLAGVCKDTQYF. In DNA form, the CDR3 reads TGTGCCAGTAGTTTAGCGGGAGTATGTAAAGATACGCAGTATTTT.

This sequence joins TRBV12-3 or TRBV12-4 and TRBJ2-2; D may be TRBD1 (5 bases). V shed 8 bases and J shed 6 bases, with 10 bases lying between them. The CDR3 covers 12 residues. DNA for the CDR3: TGTGCCAGCGACCAGGGTGCCGGGGAGCTGTTTTTT. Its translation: CASDQGAGELFF.

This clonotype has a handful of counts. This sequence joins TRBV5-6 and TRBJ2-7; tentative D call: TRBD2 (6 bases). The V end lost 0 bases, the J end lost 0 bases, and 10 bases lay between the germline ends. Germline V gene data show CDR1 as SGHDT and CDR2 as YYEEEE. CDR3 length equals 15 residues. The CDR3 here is CASSLGLASSYEQYF. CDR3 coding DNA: TGTGCCAGCAGCTTGGGGCTAGCGAGCTCCTACGAGCAGTACTTC.

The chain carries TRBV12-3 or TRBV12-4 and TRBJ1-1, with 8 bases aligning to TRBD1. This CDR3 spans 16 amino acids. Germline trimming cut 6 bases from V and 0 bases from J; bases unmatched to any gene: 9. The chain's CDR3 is CASRPGTGRMNTEAFF. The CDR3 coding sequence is TGTGCCAGCAGACCCGGGACAGGCCGTATGAACACTGAAGCTTTCTTT.

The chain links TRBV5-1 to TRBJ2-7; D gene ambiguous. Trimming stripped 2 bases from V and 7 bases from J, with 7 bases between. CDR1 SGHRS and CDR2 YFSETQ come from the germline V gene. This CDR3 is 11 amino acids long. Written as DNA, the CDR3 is TGCGCCAGCAGCTTCAATGGGGAGCAGTACTTC. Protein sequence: CASSFNGEQYF.

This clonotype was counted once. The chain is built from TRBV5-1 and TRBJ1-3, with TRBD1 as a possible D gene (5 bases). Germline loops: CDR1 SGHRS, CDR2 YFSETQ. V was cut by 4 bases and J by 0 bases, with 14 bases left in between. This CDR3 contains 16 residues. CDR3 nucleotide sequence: TGCGCCAGCAGCCCGCGGGGACCCGGCTCTGGAAACACCATATATTTT. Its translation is CASSPRGPGSGNTIYF.

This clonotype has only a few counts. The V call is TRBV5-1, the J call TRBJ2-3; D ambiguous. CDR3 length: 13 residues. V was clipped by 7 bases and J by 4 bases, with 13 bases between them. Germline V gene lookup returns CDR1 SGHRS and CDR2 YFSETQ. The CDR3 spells CASANGLADTQYF. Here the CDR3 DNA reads TGCGCCAGCGCGAACGGTCTCGCAGATACGCAGTATTTT.

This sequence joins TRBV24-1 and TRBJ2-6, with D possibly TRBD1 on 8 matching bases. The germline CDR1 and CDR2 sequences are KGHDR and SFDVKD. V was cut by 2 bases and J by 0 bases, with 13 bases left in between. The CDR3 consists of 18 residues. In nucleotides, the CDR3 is TGTGCCACCAGTGATTCGACAGGGGACTACTCTGGGGCCAACGTCCTGACTTTC. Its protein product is CATSDSTGDYSGANVLTF.

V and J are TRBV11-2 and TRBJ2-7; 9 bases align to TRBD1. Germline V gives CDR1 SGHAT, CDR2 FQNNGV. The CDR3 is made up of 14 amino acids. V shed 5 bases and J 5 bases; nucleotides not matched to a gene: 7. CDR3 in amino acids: CASSPSGTGNEQYF. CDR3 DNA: TGTGCCAGCAGCCCCTCCGGGACAGGGAACGAGCAGTACTTC.

CDR3 region: CASRARDSNQPQHF. The CDR3, as DNA: TGTGCCAGCAGAGCCCGGGACAGCAATCAGCCCCAGCATTTT. The chain is built from TRBV27 and TRBJ1-5; D is perhaps TRBD1 (5 bases). The V end was cut by 6 bases, the J end by 1 base, with 10 bases between. The CDR3 contains 14 residues. Per the germline V gene, CDR1 is MNHEY and CDR2 is SMNVEV (reference sequence).